This T cell receptor beta chain was retrieved from a study of early T cells in non-severe SARS-CoV-2 infection. Individual cDNA molecules received unique molecular identifiers. TCRdb itself ran the 5' RACE reads through MiXCR, one entry per CDR3 protein. The sample records nearly 95,000 distinct CDR3 sequences, roughly 17% being singletons. The sequencing here drew on whole blood, taken at baseline. The sequence was collected from an adult who was a healthcare worker with PCR-confirmed SARS-CoV-2 infection or an uninfected control (not recorded which).

This CDR3 is CASSQDSAKNIQYF. The CDR3 DNA reads TGCGCCAGCAGCCAAGACTCAGCCAAAAACATTCAGTACTTC. J is TRBJ2-4 and V is TRBV4-3; D not certain. CDR1 LGHNA and CDR2 YSLEER come from the germline V gene. The CDR3 is 14 residues long. The V end lost 0 bases, the J end lost 0 bases, and 3 bases lay between the germline ends.